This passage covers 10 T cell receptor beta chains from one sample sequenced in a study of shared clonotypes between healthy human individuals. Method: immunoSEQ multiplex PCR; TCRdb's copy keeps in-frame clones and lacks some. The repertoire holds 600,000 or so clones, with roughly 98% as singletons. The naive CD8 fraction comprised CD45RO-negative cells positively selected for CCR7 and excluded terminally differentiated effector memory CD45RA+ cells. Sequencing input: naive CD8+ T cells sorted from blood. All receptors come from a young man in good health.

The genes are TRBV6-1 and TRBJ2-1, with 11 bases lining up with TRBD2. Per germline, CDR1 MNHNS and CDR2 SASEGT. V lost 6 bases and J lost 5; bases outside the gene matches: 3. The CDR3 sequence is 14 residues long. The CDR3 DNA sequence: TGTGCCAGCAGACTAGCGGGAGCCCACAATGAGCAGTTCTTC. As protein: CASRLAGAHNEQFF.

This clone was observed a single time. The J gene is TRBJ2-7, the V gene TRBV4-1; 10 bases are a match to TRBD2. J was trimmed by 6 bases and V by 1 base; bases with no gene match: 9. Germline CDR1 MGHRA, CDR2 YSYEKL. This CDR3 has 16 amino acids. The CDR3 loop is CASSQVGLAGVSEQYF. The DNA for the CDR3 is TGCGCCAGCAGCCAAGTTGGGCTAGCGGGAGTATCCGAGCAGTACTTC.

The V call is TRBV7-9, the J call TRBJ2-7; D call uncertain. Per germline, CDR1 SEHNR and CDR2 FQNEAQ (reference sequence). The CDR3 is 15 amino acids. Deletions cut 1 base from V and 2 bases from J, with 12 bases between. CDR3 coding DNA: TGTGCCAGCAGCTTAGAACCCGGCCTCGCCTACGAGCAGTACTTC. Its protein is CASSLEPGLAYEQYF.

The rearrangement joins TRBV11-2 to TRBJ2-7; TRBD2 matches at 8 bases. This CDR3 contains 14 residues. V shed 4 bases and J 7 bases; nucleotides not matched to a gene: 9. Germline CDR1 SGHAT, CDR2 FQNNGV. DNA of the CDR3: TGTGCCAGCAGCTCGCGGGGGGCTTGGAGAGAGCAGTACTTC. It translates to CASSSRGAWREQYF.

The CDR3 protein is CASSYSEGWTEAFF. CDR3 in DNA: TGTGCCAGCAGTTACTCAGAGGGTTGGACTGAAGCTTTCTTT. The gene calls are TRBV6-5 and TRBJ1-1; D uncertain. The germline gives CDR1 MNHEY, CDR2 SVGAGI. The CDR3 spans 14 residues. Trimming pared 0 bases from V and 5 bases from J, leaving 10 bases between.

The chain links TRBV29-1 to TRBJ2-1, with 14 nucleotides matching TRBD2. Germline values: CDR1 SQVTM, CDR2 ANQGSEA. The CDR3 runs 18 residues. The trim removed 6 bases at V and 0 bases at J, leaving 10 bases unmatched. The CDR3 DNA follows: TGCAGCGTCGGACTAGCGGGAGGTATGGGAAGCTCCTACAATGAGCAGTTCTTC. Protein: CSVGLAGGMGSSYNEQFF.

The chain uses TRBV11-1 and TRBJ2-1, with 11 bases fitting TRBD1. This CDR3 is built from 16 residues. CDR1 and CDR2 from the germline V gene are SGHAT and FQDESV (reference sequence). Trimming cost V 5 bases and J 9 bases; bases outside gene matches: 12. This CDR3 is CASSQARTGGRSEQFF. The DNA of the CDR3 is TGTGCCAGCAGCCAAGCCCGGACAGGGGGCCGGAGTGAGCAGTTCTTC.

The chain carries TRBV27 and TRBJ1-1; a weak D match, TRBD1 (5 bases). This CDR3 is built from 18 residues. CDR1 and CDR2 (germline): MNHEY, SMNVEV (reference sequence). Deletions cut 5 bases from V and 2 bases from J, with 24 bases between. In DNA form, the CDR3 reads TGTGCCAGCAGTCACGGGACCCGGGTTGGGACTCTCAACACTGAAGCTTTCTTT. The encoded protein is CASSHGTRVGTLNTEAFF.

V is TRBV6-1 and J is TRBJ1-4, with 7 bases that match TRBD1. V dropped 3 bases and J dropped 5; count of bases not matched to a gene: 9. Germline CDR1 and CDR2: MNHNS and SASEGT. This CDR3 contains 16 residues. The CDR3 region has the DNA TGTGCCAGCAGTGAGTATCGGGGACAGAAAAATGAAAAACTGTTTTTT. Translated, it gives CASSEYRGQKNEKLFF.

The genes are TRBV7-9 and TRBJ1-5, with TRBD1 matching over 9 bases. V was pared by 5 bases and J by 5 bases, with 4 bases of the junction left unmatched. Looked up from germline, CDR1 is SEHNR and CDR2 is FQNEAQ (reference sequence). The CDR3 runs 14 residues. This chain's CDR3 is CASSDTGGHQPQHF. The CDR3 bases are TGTGCCAGCAGCGATACAGGGGGCCATCAGCCCCAGCATTTT.